The 20 T cell receptor beta chains given below trace back to one sample, sequenced in a study of blood T cell repertoires in COVID-19. Here immunoSEQ multiplex PCR was the method, and the copy in TCRdb shows in-frame clones only, minus some. The table includes about 270,000 clones, around four fifths detected once. Sequences were obtained from peripheral blood. These receptor sequences come from a woman aged 45-65 years with active or convalescent COVID-19.

This clone was counted a single time. The chain is built from TRBV5-6 and TRBJ2-2; tentatively, D is TRBD2 (6 bases). Trimming removed 4 bases at V and 6 bases at J, with 16 bases between. The CDR3 extends over 15 amino acids. Germline V CDR1 and CDR2: SGHDT, YYEEEE. The CDR3 loop is CASSRGTRPAGELFF. CDR3 coding DNA: TGTGCCAGCAGCCGCGGGACTCGCCCAGCCGGGGAGCTGTTTTTT.

This chain joins TRBV5-1 and TRBJ2-3; TRBD2 matches 12 bases. Trimming cost V 0 bases and J 5 bases; bases outside gene matches: 4. CDR1 and CDR2 from the germline V gene are SGHRS and YFSETQ. CDR3 size: 16 residues. CDR3 nucleotides: TGCGCCAGCAGCTTGGGTCTAGCGGGAGGGGAAGATACGCAGTATTTT. It specifies CASSLGLAGGEDTQYF.

This clone was counted a few times. The chain is built from TRBV10-3 and TRBJ2-3, with a tentative D call TRBD1 (6 bases). The CDR3 contains 14 residues. Germline V lookup: CDR1 ENHRY, CDR2 SYGVKD. V was trimmed by 3 bases and J by 3 bases, leaving 10 bases between them. The CDR3 sequence is CAISDSQGTDTQYF. The CDR3 coding sequence is TGTGCCATCAGTGACTCACAGGGAACAGATACGCAGTATTTT.

The chain couples TRBV6-2 or TRBV6-3 to TRBJ2-7; TRBD2 matches 12 bases. With 5 bases clipped from V and 6 bases from J, the junction kept 8 bases outside the gene matches. Germline V gene data show CDR1 as MNHEY and CDR2 as SVGEGT. The CDR3 runs to 15 residues. CDR3 region: CASSRRLAGAVEQYF. DNA of the CDR3: TGTGCCAGCAGTCGTAGACTAGCGGGAGCGGTCGAGCAGTACTTC.

The CDR3 sequence is CASSLGTPGETQYF. The CDR3 DNA reads TGTGCCAGCAGCTTGGGGACACCAGGGGAGACCCAGTACTTC. The V gene is TRBV5-4, the J gene TRBJ2-5; D may be TRBD1 (5 bases). Per the germline V gene, CDR1 is SGHNT and CDR2 is YYREEE (reference sequence). Trimming pared 0 bases from V and 5 bases from J, leaving 11 bases between. This CDR3 contains 14 residues.

The V and J genes are TRBV18 and TRBJ2-7; D may be TRBD1 (5 bases). V was clipped by 8 bases and J by 2 bases, with 13 bases between them. The CDR3 extends over 13 amino acids. The germline V gene encodes CDR1 KGHSH and CDR2 LQKENI. CDR3 region: CASRLSTAYEQYF. Here the CDR3 DNA reads TGTGCCAGCCGGCTTTCGACAGCCTACGAGCAGTACTTC.

This sequence joins TRBV5-6 and TRBJ2-7; D uncertain. Germline assignment: CDR1 SGHDT and CDR2 YYEEEE. The V end was cut by 0 bases, the J end by 3 bases, with 10 bases between. The CDR3 is 14 residues long. The CDR3 DNA sequence: TGTGCCAGCAGCTTGGCCAATGGCAACTACGAGCAGTACTTC. It encodes CASSLANGNYEQYF.

This clone was observed a few times. The chain combines TRBV4-2 with TRBJ2-6; D not certain. There are 16 residues in the CDR3. Germline-derived CDR1 and CDR2 are LGHNA and YNFKEQ. V lost 0 bases and J lost 2, with 8 bases in between. CDR3 region: CASSQDFSAGANVLTF. CDR3 coding DNA: TGTGCCAGCAGCCAAGATTTCAGTGCTGGGGCCAACGTCCTGACTTTC.

The rearrangement joins TRBV6-1 to TRBJ1-2; TRBD1 aligns across 7 bases. V shed 2 bases and J 4 bases; nucleotides not matched to a gene: 4. CDR1 MNHNS and CDR2 SASEGT come from the germline V gene. CDR3 length equals 14 residues. For the CDR3, the DNA is TGTGCCAGCAGTGAACTGGCAGGGGGCTATGGCTACACCTTC. Amino acid sequence: CASSELAGGYGYTF.

This rearrangement joins TRBV10-3 to TRBJ1-2; D is undetermined. The CDR3 runs to 16 residues. Germline V gene data show CDR1 as ENHRY and CDR2 as SYGVKD. Deletions cut 3 bases from V and 2 bases from J, with 16 bases between. CDR3 in DNA: TGTGCCATCAGTGACCCCCATGTTCGAGAAAACTATGGCTACACCTTC. Its protein is CAISDPHVRENYGYTF.

The CDR3 reads CASSWEGGPYNEQFF. Written as DNA, the CDR3 is TGCGCCAGCAGCTGGGAGGGGGGCCCCTACAATGAGCAGTTCTTC. The chain couples TRBV5-1 to TRBJ2-1, with D perhaps matching TRBD2 (7 bases). There are 15 residues in the CDR3. CDR1 and CDR2 (germline): SGHRS, YFSETQ. V was trimmed by 3 bases and J by 2 bases, leaving 12 bases between them.

This clone was observed a single time. CDR3 sequence (DNA): TGTGCCACCAGTGATTTGTTGCAGAGGGACTATTTAAGAAACACCATATATTTT. It specifies CATSDLLQRDYLRNTIYF. The chain links TRBV24-1 to TRBJ1-3; a possible D gene is TRBD1 (5 bases). Germline V gene data show CDR1 as KGHDR and CDR2 as SFDVKD. CDR3 length: 18 amino acids. The V end lost 0 bases, the J end lost 5 bases, and 19 bases lay between the germline ends.

The J gene is TRBJ2-1, the V gene TRBV14; 7 nucleotides match TRBD1. V lost 7 bases to trimming and J lost 7 bases; unmatched junction nucleotides: 10. The germline V gene has CDR1 SGHDN and CDR2 FVKESK. This CDR3 contains 14 residues. For the CDR3, the DNA is TGTGCCAGCAACAGGGGTACTGCATGGAATGAGCAGTTCTTC. Protein: CASNRGTAWNEQFF.

The chain employs TRBV7-9 and TRBJ1-3, with 8 bases matching TRBD1. The germline CDR1 and CDR2 sequences are SEHNR and FQNEAQ (reference sequence). CDR3 length equals 17 residues. Germline trimming cut 5 bases from V and 0 bases from J; bases unmatched to any gene: 9. The DNA of the CDR3 is TGTGCCAGCAGCCTCGGACAGGGCTCGGACTCTGGAAACACCATATATTTT. It translates to CASSLGQGSDSGNTIYF.

The V gene is TRBV2, the J gene TRBJ2-7; 10 bases agree with TRBD1. The CDR3 extends over 14 amino acids. Germline V CDR1 and CDR2: SNHLY, FYNNEI. Germline trimming cut 6 bases from V and 4 bases from J; bases unmatched to any gene: 6. The CDR3 is CASREGQGWYEQYF. As DNA, the CDR3 is TGTGCCAGCAGGGAGGGACAGGGGTGGTACGAGCAGTACTTC.

This chain uses TRBV6-4 with TRBJ2-2; 9 bases fit TRBD2. Germline V gives CDR1 MRHNA, CDR2 SNTAGT. This CDR3 contains 15 residues. V shed 8 bases, J shed 5 bases, and the junction held 9 bases outside the gene matches. CDR3 sequence reads: CASVSAGGRTGELFF. The CDR3 coding sequence is TGTGCCAGCGTTTCTGCGGGAGGGAGGACCGGGGAGCTGTTTTTT.

The V gene is TRBV6-5, the J gene TRBJ2-1; D is uncertain. Germline V gene data show CDR1 as MNHEY and CDR2 as SVGAGI. The CDR3 consists of 11 residues. Trimming pared 2 bases from V and 7 bases from J, leaving 3 bases between. The DNA for the CDR3 is TGTGCCAGCAGTTACCGGAATGAGCAGTTCTTC. Protein: CASSYRNEQFF.

The V gene is TRBV27, the J gene TRBJ2-7; the D gene is possibly TRBD2 (5 bases). The V and J ends lost 3 bases and 2 bases respectively, with 8 bases between them. The germline V gene has CDR1 MNHEY and CDR2 SMNVEV (reference sequence). This CDR3 contains 13 residues. CDR3 sequence: CASSFGVPYEQYF. The CDR3 nucleotides are TGTGCCAGCAGTTTCGGGGTTCCCTACGAGCAGTACTTC.

This clone showed up just a few times. The V call is TRBV11-1, the J call TRBJ2-5, with 7 positions matching TRBD2. V lost 1 base to trimming and J lost 1 base; unmatched junction nucleotides: 6. CDR3 length: 16 residues. The germline V gene encodes CDR1 SGHAT and CDR2 FQDESV (reference sequence). The CDR3 bases are TGTGCCAGCAGCTTAGTGGGGGGGAGCCCCCAAGAGACCCAGTACTTC. Its protein product is CASSLVGGSPQETQYF.

The rearrangement joins TRBV28 to TRBJ2-1; 9 bases are shared with TRBD2. The length of the CDR3 is 15 residues. V was pared by 3 bases and J by 0 bases, with 0 bases of the junction left unmatched. Germline V gene lookup returns CDR1 MDHEN and CDR2 SYDVKM. The CDR3 spells CASSFSGSSYNEQFF. DNA for the CDR3: TGTGCCAGCAGTTTTAGCGGGAGCTCCTACAATGAGCAGTTCTTC.